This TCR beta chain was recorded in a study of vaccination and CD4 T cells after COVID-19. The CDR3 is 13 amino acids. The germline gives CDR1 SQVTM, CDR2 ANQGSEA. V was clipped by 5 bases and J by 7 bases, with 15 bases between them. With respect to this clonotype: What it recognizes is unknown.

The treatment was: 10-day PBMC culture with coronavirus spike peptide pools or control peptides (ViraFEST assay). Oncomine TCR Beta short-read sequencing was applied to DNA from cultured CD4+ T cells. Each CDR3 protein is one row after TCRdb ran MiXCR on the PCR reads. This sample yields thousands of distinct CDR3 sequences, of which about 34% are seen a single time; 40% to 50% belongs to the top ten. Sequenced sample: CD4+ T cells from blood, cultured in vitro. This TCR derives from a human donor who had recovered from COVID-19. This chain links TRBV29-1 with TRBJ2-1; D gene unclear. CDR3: CSVRDALRNEQFF. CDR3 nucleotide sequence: TGCAGCGTTCGAGACGCCCTTCGGAATGAGCAGTTCTTC.